The source of this TCR beta chain is a study of blood T cell repertoires in COVID-19. Clones were sequenced by immunoSEQ multiplex PCR, and TCRdb holds only the in-frame ones, with some missing. The sample consists of about 250,000 clones, around 88% of them appearing once. CDR1 is SGHNT, CDR2 YENEEA, per germline. The CDR3 has 14 residues. V shed 5 bases and J 6 bases; nucleotides not matched to a gene: 8. The sequence came from a man older than 75 with acute or convalescent COVID-19. The rearrangement uses TRBV11-3 and TRBJ2-3; TRBD1 agrees at 7 bases. The sequencing sample was made of peripheral blood. The chain's CDR3 is CASSRDRAADTQYF. The CDR3 DNA reads as TGTGCCAGCAGCCGAGACAGGGCGGCGGATACGCAGTATTTT.